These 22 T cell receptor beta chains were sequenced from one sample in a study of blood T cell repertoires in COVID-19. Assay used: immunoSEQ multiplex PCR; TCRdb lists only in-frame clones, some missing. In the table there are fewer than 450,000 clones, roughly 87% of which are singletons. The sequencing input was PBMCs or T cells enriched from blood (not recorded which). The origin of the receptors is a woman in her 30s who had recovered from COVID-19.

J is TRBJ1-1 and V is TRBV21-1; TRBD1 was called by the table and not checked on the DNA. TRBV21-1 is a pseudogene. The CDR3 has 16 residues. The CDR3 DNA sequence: TGTGCCAGCAGCAAAGGCGACGTGGTTGGGCTGCCGGAAGCTTTCTTT. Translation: CASSKGDVVGLPEAFF.

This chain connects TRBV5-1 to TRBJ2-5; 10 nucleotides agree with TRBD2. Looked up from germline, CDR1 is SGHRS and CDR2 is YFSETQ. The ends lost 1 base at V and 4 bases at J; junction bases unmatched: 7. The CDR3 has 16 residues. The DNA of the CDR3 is TGCGCCAGCAGCTTGCGGCTAGCGGGGGCGGGAGAGACCCAGTACTTC. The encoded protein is CASSLRLAGAGETQYF.

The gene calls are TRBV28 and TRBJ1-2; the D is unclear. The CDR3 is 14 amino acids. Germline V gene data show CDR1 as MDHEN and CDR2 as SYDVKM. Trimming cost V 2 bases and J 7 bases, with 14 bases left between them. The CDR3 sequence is CASSLLRDPGGYTF. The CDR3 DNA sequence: TGTGCCAGCAGTTTACTTCGGGATCCGGGTGGCTACACCTTC.

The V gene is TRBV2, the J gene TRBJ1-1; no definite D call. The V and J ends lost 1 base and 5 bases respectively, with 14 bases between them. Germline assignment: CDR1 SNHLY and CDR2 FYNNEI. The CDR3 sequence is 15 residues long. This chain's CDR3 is CASSEEGRGGTEAFF. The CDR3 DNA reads TGTGCCAGCAGTGAAGAGGGCCGGGGTGGGACTGAAGCTTTCTTT. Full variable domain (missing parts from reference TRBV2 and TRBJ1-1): EPEVTQTPSHQVTQMGQEVILRCVPISNHLYFYWYRQILGQKVEFLVSFYNNEISEKSEIFDDQFSVERPDGSNFTLKIRSTKLEDSAMYFCASSEEGRGGTEAFFGQGTRLTVV.

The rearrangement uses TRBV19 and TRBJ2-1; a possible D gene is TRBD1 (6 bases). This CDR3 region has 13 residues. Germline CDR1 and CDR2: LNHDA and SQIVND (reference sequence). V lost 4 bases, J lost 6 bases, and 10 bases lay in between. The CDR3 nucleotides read TGTGCCAGTAGTACCGGACAGCCCAATGAGCAGTTCTTC. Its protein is CASSTGQPNEQFF. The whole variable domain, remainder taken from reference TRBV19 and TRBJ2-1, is DGGITQSPKYLFRKEGQNVTLSCEQNLNHDAMYWYRQDPGQGLRLIYYSQIVNDFQKGDIAEGYSVSREKKESFPLTVTSAQKNPTAFYLCASSTGQPNEQFFGPGTRLTVL.

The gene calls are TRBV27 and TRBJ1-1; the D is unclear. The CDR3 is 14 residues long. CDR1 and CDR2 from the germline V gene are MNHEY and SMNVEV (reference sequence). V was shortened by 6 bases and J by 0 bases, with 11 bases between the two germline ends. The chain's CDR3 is CASSRRDMNTEAFF. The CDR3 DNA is TGTGCCAGCAGCCGACGCGACATGAACACTGAAGCTTTCTTT.

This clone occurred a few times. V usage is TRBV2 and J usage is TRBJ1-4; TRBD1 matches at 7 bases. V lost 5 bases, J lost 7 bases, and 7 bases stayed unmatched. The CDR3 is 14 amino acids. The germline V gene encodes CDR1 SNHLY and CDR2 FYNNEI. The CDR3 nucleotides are TGTGCCAGCAGTCGGGACAGCCAAGCTGAAAAACTGTTTTTT. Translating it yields CASSRDSQAEKLFF.

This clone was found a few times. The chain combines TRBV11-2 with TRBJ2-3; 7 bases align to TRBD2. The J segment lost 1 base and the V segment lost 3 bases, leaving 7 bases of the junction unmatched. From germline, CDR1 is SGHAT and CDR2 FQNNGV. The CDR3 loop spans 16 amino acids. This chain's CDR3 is CASSLGSGEGTDTQYF. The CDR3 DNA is TGTGCCAGCAGCTTGGGAAGCGGGGAAGGCACAGATACGCAGTATTTT.

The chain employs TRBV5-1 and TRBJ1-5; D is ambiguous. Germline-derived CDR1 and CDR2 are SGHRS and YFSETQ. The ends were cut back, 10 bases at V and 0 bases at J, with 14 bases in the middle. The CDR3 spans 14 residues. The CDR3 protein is CAGYPGDSNQPQHF. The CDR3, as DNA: TGCGCCGGCTACCCCGGGGATAGCAATCAGCCCCAGCATTTT.

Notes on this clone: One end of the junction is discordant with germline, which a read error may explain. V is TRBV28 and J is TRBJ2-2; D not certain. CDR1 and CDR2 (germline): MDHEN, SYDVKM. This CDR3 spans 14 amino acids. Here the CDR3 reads CASSLVLNNGELFF. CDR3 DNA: TGTGCCAGCAGTTTAGTCCTTAACAACGGGGAGCTGTTTTTT.

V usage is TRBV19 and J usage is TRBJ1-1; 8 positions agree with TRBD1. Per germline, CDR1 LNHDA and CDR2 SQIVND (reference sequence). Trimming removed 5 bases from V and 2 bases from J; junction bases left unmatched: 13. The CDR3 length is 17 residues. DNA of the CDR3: TGTGCCAGTAGTCGAAGACGCGGAGACAGGGGAAACACTGAAGCTTTCTTT. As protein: CASSRRRGDRGNTEAFF.

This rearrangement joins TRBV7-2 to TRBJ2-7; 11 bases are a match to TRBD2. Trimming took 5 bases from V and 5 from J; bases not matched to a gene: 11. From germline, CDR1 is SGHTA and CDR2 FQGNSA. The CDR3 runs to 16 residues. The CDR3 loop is CASSPFIAGGRNEQYF. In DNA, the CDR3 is TGTGCCAGCAGCCCTTTCATAGCGGGGGGGCGAAACGAGCAGTACTTC.

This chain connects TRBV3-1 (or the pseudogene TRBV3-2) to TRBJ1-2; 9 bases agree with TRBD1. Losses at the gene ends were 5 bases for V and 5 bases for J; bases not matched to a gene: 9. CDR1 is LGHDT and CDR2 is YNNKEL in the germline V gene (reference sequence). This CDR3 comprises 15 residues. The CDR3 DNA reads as TGTGCCAGCAGCGTCCGGGACAGGGCACCGTATGGCTACACCTTC. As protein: CASSVRDRAPYGYTF.

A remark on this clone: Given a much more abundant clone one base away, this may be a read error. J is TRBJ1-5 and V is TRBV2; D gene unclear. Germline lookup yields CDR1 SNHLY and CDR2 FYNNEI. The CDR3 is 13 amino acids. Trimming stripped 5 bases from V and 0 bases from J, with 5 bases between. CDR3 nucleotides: TGTGCCAGCAGTCCGGGTAGCAATCAGCCCCAGCATTTT. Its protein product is CASSPGSNQPQHF.

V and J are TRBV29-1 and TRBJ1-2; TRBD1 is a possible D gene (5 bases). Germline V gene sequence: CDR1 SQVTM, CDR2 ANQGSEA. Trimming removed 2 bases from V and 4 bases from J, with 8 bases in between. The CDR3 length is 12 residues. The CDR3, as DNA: TGCAGCGTTGAAAGGGGTGCCTATGGCTACACCTTC. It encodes CSVERGAYGYTF.

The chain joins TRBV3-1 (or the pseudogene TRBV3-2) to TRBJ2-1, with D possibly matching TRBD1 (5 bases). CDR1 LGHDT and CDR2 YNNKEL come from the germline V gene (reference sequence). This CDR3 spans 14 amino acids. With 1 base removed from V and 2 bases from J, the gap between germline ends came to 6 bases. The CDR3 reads CASSQGQPYNEQFF. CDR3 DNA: TGTGCCAGCAGCCAAGGACAGCCCTACAATGAGCAGTTCTTC.

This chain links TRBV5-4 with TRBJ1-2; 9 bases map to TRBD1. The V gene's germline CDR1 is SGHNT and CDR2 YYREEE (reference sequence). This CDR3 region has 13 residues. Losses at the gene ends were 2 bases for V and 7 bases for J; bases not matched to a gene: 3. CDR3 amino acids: CASSLQGASGYTF. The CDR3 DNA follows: TGTGCCAGCAGCTTACAGGGGGCGAGTGGCTACACCTTC.

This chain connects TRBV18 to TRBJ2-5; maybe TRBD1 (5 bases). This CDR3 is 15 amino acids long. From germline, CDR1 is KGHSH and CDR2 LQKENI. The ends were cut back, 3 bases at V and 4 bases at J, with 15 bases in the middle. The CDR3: CASSPTQQGGETQYF. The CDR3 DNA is TGTGCCAGCTCACCGACTCAGCAGGGTGGAGAGACCCAGTACTTC.

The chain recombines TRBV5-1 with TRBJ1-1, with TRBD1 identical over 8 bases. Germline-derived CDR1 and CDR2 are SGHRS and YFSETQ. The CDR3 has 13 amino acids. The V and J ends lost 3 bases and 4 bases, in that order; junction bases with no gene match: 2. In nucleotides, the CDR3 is TGCGCCAGCAGCTATGGACAGGGCACTGAAGCTTTCTTT. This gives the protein CASSYGQGTEAFF.

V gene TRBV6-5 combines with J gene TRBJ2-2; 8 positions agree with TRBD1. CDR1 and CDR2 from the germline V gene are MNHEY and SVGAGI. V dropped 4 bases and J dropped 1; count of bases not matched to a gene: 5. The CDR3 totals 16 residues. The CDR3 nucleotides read TGTGCCAGCAGTTCATCCGGGACAGGGAACACCGGGGAGCTGTTTTTT. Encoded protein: CASSSSGTGNTGELFF.

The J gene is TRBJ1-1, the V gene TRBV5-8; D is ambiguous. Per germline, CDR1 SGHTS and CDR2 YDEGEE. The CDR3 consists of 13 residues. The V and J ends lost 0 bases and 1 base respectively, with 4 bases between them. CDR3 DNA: TGTGCCAGCAGCTTGGTTAGGAACACTGAAGCTTTCTTT. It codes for CASSLVRNTEAFF.

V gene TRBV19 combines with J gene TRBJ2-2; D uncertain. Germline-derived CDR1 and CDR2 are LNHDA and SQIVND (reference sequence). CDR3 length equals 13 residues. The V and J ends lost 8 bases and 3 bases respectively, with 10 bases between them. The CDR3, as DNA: TGTGCCAGTCTGTTGGCTTACACCGGGGAGCTGTTTTTT. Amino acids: CASLLAYTGELFF.